The 27 T cell receptor beta chains in this list originate from one sample, sequenced in a study of CD8 T cells in Susac syndrome. Random hexamers primed reverse transcription of about 0.45 to 1 ug RNA. TCRdb used MiXCR to reprocess the immunoSEQ multiplex PCR reads, holding one entry per CDR3 protein. The data hold around 170,000 distinct CDR3 sequences, with 90% to 97% observed a single time. Sequencing was done on a sample of CD4+ T cells from PBMCs. The receptors shown here come from a human donor with Susac syndrome.

The rearrangement joins TRBV29-1 to TRBJ1-1; tentative D call: TRBD1 (5 bases). CDR1 is SQVTM and CDR2 is ANQGSEA in the germline V gene. The V end lost 3 bases, the J end lost 1 base, and 12 bases lay between the germline ends. This CDR3 is built from 14 residues. CDR3 sequence: CSVDPGLKNTEAFF. The DNA of the CDR3 is TGCAGCGTTGACCCGGGACTGAAGAACACTGAAGCTTTCTTT.

The chain joins TRBV7-2 to TRBJ2-1; D gene ambiguous. This CDR3 is 15 amino acids long. Germline loops: CDR1 SGHTA, CDR2 FQGNSA. The V end was cut by 1 base, the J end by 2 bases, with 9 bases between. This chain's CDR3 is CASSLGVGPYNEQFF. As DNA, the CDR3 is TGTGCCAGCAGCTTAGGTGTGGGCCCCTACAATGAGCAGTTCTTC.

The rearrangement links TRBV7-2 to TRBJ2-7, with D tentatively TRBD2 (6 bases). Trimming removed 5 bases at V and 0 bases at J, with 11 bases between. The CDR3 runs 14 residues. The germline gives CDR1 SGHTA, CDR2 FQGNSA. CDR3 DNA: TGTGCCAGCAGCACGGACGGGAGCTCCTACGAGCAGTACTTC. It specifies CASSTDGSSYEQYF.

The V call is TRBV2, the J call TRBJ1-1; possibly TRBD1 for D (5 bases). Germline CDR1 and CDR2: SNHLY and FYNNEI. Deletions cut 8 bases from V and 4 bases from J, with 11 bases between. The CDR3 length is 12 residues. The CDR3 sequence: CASGQGGTEAFF. The DNA for the CDR3 is TGTGCCAGCGGGCAGGGTGGCACTGAAGCTTTCTTT.

This chain connects TRBV7-8 to TRBJ2-7; D possibly matches TRBD1 or TRBD2 (6 bases each). In germline, CDR1 is SGHVS, CDR2 FQNEAQ. The V gene lost 6 bases and the J gene lost 4 bases, with 16 bases spanning the gap. This CDR3 is built from 14 residues. The CDR3: CASRAQGRGYEQYF. The CDR3 DNA reads TGTGCCAGCAGAGCGCAGGGGCGGGGATACGAGCAGTACTTC.

The gene calls are TRBV7-3 and TRBJ2-1; TRBD1 matches 12 bases. CDR1 and CDR2 (germline): SGHTA, FQGTGA. V lost 2 bases to trimming and J lost 5 bases; unmatched junction nucleotides: 1. The length of the CDR3 is 15 residues. The CDR3 loop reads CASSLGTGGNNEQFF. The CDR3 DNA is TGTGCCAGCAGCTTAGGGACAGGGGGCAACAATGAGCAGTTCTTC.

The V and J genes are TRBV7-2 and TRBJ1-2; D is undetermined. The CDR3 spans 15 residues. From germline, CDR1 is SGHTA and CDR2 FQGNSA. The ends were cut back, 5 bases at V and 5 bases at J, with 18 bases in the middle. This CDR3 reads CASSQMPGGVYGYTF. CDR3 sequence (DNA): TGTGCCAGCAGCCAGATGCCAGGCGGGGTTTATGGCTACACCTTC.

The chain is built from TRBV20-1 and TRBJ2-6; D not resolved. Trimming took off 3 bases at V and 3 bases at J, with 3 bases between the two ends. Germline V gene sequence: CDR1 DFQATT, CDR2 SNEGSKA (reference sequence). The CDR3 sequence is 12 residues long. CDR3 sequence: CSASIGANVLTF. The CDR3 DNA sequence: TGCAGTGCTAGTATTGGGGCCAACGTCCTGACTTTC.

V gene TRBV7-3 combines with J gene TRBJ2-3; D not certain. V dropped 1 base and J dropped 4 bases, with 6 bases sitting between them. The germline CDR1 and CDR2 sequences are SGHTA and FQGTGA. This CDR3 comprises 13 residues. The CDR3 DNA reads as TGTGCCAGCAGCTTAATCCCCGCAGATACGCAGTATTTT. Residues: CASSLIPADTQYF.

The chain uses TRBV20-1 and TRBJ2-5; 12 nucleotides align to TRBD2. V was clipped by 1 base and J by 9 bases; unmatched bases: 3. The CDR3 covers 13 residues. CDR1 DFQATT and CDR2 SNEGSKA come from the germline V gene (reference sequence). CDR3 residues: CSARGLAGDAQYF. CDR3 coding DNA: TGCAGTGCTAGAGGACTAGCGGGGGATGCCCAGTACTTC.

The chain employs TRBV20-1 and TRBJ2-3; 7 nucleotides line up with TRBD1. Germline CDR1 and CDR2: DFQATT and SNEGSKA (reference sequence). Trimming took 5 bases from V and 3 from J; bases not matched to a gene: 8. The CDR3 has 14 residues. CDR3 sequence: CSAETGLLTDTQYF. The CDR3 nucleotides are TGCAGTGCTGAGACAGGGTTGCTTACAGATACGCAGTATTTT.

A single count supports this clonotype. The chain is built from TRBV28 and TRBJ2-5, with D possibly matching TRBD1 (6 bases). Germline CDR1 and CDR2: MDHEN and SYDVKM. This CDR3 has 16 amino acids. V was pared by 6 bases and J by 1 base, with 18 bases between. The CDR3 coding sequence is TGTGCCAGCAGATTCACAGGGTTTGCACCCCAAGAGACCCAGTACTTC. This translates into CASRFTGFAPQETQYF.

This clonotype showed up just once. The chain's CDR3 is CASSFSGGATNEQFF. In DNA, the CDR3 is TGCGCCAGCAGCTTTAGCGGGGGGGCAACGAATGAGCAGTTCTTC. The chain couples TRBV5-1 to TRBJ2-1; 11 positions match TRBD2. Germline V gives CDR1 SGHRS, CDR2 YFSETQ. CDR3 length equals 15 residues. The J segment lost 7 bases and the V segment lost 2 bases, leaving 5 bases of the junction unmatched.

This rearrangement joins TRBV29-1 to TRBJ2-5; 7 positions match TRBD2. Looked up from germline, CDR1 is SQVTM and CDR2 is ANQGSEA. The CDR3 is 14 amino acids. The trim removed 7 bases at V and 4 bases at J, leaving 12 bases unmatched. The CDR3 DNA sequence: TGCAGCGGCAATGGTGGGGGGGTGGGAGAGACCCAGTACTTC. Protein: CSGNGGGVGETQYF.

The chain carries TRBV5-4 and TRBJ2-5, with 10 bases that match TRBD1. CDR3 length: 15 amino acids. Germline CDR1 reads SGHNT; CDR2 reads YYREEE (reference sequence). Trimming took 3 bases from V and 5 from J; bases not matched to a gene: 7. Here the CDR3 DNA reads TGTGCCAGCAGCTCGGGACAGGGGTTGTGGGAGACCCAGTACTTC. This translates into CASSSGQGLWETQYF.

The chain is built from TRBV20-1 and TRBJ2-5; 8 nucleotides align to TRBD2. CDR1 DFQATT and CDR2 SNEGSKA come from the germline V gene (reference sequence). The CDR3 sequence is 11 residues long. CDR3 sequence reads: CGAGAEETQYF. The CDR3 DNA follows: TGCGGAGCGGGGGCGGAAGAGACCCAGTACTTC.

The chain uses TRBV7-9 and TRBJ2-7; D not certain. Trimming took off 8 bases at V and 5 bases at J, with 10 bases between the two ends. This CDR3 has 11 amino acids. Germline CDR1 reads SEHNR; CDR2 reads FQNEAQ (reference sequence). CDR3 bases: TGTGCCAGCGAAGAAAGAGACGAGCAGTACTTC. Translating gives CASEERDEQYF.

This chain connects TRBV3-1 to TRBJ2-7, with D unresolved. The CDR3 covers 13 residues. V dropped 0 bases and J dropped 5 bases, with 8 bases sitting between them. Germline CDR1 LGHDT, CDR2 YNNKEL (reference sequence). CDR3 nucleotide sequence: TGTGCCAGCAGCCAAGAGGCAGTTCACGAGCAGTACTTC. This sequence encodes CASSQEAVHEQYF.

This chain joins TRBV11-2 and TRBJ1-6; weak D call: TRBD1 (6 bases). Per germline, CDR1 SGHAT and CDR2 FQNNGV. The V gene lost 8 bases and the J gene lost 4 bases, with 12 bases spanning the gap. This CDR3 is built from 14 residues. As DNA, the CDR3 is TGTGCCAGCCACGGGGGCACTTATAATTCACCCCTCCACTTT. The encoded protein is CASHGGTYNSPLHF.

The chain links TRBV6-2 or TRBV6-3 to TRBJ2-5; TRBD1 aligns across 7 bases. This CDR3 has 12 residues. With V trimmed by 7 bases and J by 4 bases, 3 bases remained unmatched. Germline assignment: CDR1 MNHEY and CDR2 SVGEGT. CDR3 residues: CASTTGAETQYF. Written as DNA, the CDR3 is TGTGCCAGCACAACAGGGGCAGAGACCCAGTACTTC.

The V and J genes are TRBV7-9 and TRBJ1-2; D unclear. This CDR3 comprises 13 residues. V lost 6 bases, J lost 3 bases, and 11 bases lay in between. Germline V gene lookup returns CDR1 SEHNR and CDR2 FQNEAQ (reference sequence). The chain's CDR3 is CASSFTDYYGYTF. The CDR3 coding sequence is TGTGCCAGCAGTTTTACAGATTACTATGGCTACACCTTC.

The chain combines TRBV20-1 with TRBJ2-1; D remains unclear. V shed 0 bases and J shed 0 bases, with 9 bases lying between them. The V gene's germline CDR1 is DFQATT and CDR2 SNEGSKA (reference sequence). The CDR3 is 15 amino acids. DNA for the CDR3: TGCAGTGCTAGAGATGTGAGTAGCTCCTACAATGAGCAGTTCTTC. Its protein is CSARDVSSSYNEQFF.

The chain uses TRBV20-1 and TRBJ1-5; possibly TRBD1 for D (5 bases). The CDR3 loop spans 16 amino acids. The germline V gene encodes CDR1 DFQATT and CDR2 SNEGSKA (reference sequence). Trimming removed 1 base from V and 7 bases from J, with 20 bases in between. CDR3 in amino acids: CSARAAGSGAWQPQHF. In nucleotides, the CDR3 is TGCAGTGCTAGAGCGGCAGGCTCCGGGGCATGGCAGCCCCAGCATTTT.

The chain recombines TRBV7-9 with TRBJ1-3; D may be TRBD1 (6 bases). The CDR3 has 15 amino acids. CDR1 is SEHNR, CDR2 FQNEAQ, per germline (reference sequence). V dropped 4 bases and J dropped 0 bases, with 10 bases sitting between them. Here the CDR3 reads CASSSTGLSGNTIYF. DNA for the CDR3: TGTGCCAGCAGCTCGACAGGCCTCTCTGGAAACACCATATATTTT.

This chain connects TRBV12-3 or TRBV12-4 to TRBJ2-7; maybe TRBD1 (6 bases). This CDR3 is 14 amino acids long. V was cut by 5 bases and J by 3 bases, with 14 bases left in between. The CDR3 reads CASSPRVRGYEQYF. CDR3 DNA: TGTGCCAGCAGTCCCAGGGTCAGGGGCTACGAGCAGTACTTC.

The chain uses TRBV27 and TRBJ2-1, with TRBD2 matching 9 bases. V dropped 7 bases and J dropped 2; count of bases not matched to a gene: 15. The germline gives CDR1 MNHEY, CDR2 SMNVEV (reference sequence). The CDR3 covers 18 residues. The CDR3 spells CASTFQTPGLAPYNEQFF. The CDR3 DNA reads as TGTGCCAGCACCTTCCAAACACCGGGACTAGCTCCCTACAATGAGCAGTTCTTC.

This CDR3 is CASSLGGRNSNQPQHF. As DNA, the CDR3 is TGTGCCAGCAGCCTAGGGGGCAGAAATAGCAATCAGCCCCAGCATTTT. V is TRBV7-6 and J is TRBJ1-5; 7 nucleotides match TRBD1. CDR1 is SGHVS and CDR2 is FNYEAQ in the germline V gene. There are 16 residues in the CDR3. With V trimmed by 5 bases and J by 0 bases, 7 bases remained unmatched.